This TCR beta chain came from a study of response to subunit inactivated influenza vaccine. A remark on this clonotype: One end of the junction is discordant with germline, which a read error may explain.

From the RT-PCR reads, TCRdb called clonotypes with MiXCR, one entry per CDR3 protein. The profile shows about 570,000 distinct CDR3 sequences, approximately 10% of them singletons. These data were also reused for a study on T cells expressing NK-cell markers. That study reports: In generating TCR beta cDNA, 5'RACE template switching with UMIs was used.

The clonotype comes from a middle-aged man who received an inactivated influenza vaccine. The sample here was PBMCs from blood, taken on the day of vaccination.

The CDR3 spells CSARDGDSGRSVF. As DNA, the CDR3 is TGCAGTGCTAGAGATGGCGATAGCGGGAGGTCGGTCTTC. The rearrangement uses TRBV20-1 and TRBJ2-1, with 10 bases aligning to TRBD2. Looked up from germline, CDR1 is DFQATT and CDR2 is SNEGSKA (reference sequence). The CDR3 contains 13 residues.